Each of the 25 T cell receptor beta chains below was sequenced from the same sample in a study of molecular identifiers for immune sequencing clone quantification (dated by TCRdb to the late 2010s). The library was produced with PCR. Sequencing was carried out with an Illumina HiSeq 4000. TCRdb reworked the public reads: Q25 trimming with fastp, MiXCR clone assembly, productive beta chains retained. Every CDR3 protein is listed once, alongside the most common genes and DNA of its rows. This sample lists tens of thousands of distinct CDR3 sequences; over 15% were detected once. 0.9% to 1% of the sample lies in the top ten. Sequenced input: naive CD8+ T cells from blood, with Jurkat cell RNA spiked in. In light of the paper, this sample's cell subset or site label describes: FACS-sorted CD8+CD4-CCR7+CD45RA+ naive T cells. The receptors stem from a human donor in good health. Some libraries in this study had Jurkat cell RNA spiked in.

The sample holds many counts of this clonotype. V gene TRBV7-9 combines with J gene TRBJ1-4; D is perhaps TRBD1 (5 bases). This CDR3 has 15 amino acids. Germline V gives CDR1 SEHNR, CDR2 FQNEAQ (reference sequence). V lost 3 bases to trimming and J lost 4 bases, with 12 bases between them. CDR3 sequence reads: CASSLVGEGNEKLFF. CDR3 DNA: TGTGCCAGCAGCTTGGTAGGGGAGGGTAATGAAAAACTGTTTTTT.

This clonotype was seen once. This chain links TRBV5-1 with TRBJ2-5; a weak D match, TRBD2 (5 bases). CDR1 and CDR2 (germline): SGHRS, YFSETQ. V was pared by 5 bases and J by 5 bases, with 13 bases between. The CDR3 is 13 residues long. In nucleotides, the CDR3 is TGCGCCAGCAGTGGGTCCGGAGGCGAGACCCAGTACTTC. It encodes CASSGSGGETQYF.

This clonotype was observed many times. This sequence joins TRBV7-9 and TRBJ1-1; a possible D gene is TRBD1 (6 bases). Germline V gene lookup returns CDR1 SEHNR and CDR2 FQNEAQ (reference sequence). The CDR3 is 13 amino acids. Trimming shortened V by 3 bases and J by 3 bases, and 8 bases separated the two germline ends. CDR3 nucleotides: TGTGCCAGCAGCTTGCCAGGGGACACTGAAGCTTTCTTT. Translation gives CASSLPGDTEAFF.

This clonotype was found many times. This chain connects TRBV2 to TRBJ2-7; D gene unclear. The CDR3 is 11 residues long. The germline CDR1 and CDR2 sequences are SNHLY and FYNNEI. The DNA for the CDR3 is TGTGCTGCCCTAACCCTCTACGAGCAGTACTTC. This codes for CAALTLYEQYF.

The CDR3: CASSWAGKGSYEQYF. The CDR3 region has the DNA TGTGCCAGCAGTTGGGCGGGGAAAGGCTCCTACGAGCAGTACTTC. The chain is built from TRBV27 and TRBJ2-7; possible D gene TRBD2, 6 bases. This CDR3 is built from 15 residues. V dropped 4 bases and J dropped 0 bases, with 13 bases sitting between them. CDR1 and CDR2 from the germline V gene are MNHEY and SMNVEV (reference sequence).

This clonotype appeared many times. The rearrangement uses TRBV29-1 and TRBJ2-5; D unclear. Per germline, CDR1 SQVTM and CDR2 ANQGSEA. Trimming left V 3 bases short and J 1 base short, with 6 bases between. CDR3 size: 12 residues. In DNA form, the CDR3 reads TGCAGCGTTGATGTCCCCCAAGAGACCCAGTACTTC. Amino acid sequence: CSVDVPQETQYF.

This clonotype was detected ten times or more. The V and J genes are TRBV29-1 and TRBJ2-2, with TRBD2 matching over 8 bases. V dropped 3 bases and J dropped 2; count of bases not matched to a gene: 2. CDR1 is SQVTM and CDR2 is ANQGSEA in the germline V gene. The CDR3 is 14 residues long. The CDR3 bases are TGCAGCGTTGACGCGGGAGGAAACACCGGGGAGCTGTTTTTT. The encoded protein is CSVDAGGNTGELFF.

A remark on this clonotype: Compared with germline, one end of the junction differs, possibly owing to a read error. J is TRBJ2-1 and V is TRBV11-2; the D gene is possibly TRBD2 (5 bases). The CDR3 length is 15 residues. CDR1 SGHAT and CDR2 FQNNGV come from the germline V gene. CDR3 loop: CASSLDPGNYDEQLF. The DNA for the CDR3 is TGTGCCAGCAGCTTAGACCCGGGGAACTACGATGAGCAGCTCTTC.

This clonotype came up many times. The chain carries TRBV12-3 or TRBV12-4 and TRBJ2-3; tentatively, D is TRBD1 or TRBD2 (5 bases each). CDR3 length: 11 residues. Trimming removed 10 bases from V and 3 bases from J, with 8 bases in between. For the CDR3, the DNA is TGTGCCACCGAGGGGACAGATACGCAGTATTTT. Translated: CATEGTDTQYF.

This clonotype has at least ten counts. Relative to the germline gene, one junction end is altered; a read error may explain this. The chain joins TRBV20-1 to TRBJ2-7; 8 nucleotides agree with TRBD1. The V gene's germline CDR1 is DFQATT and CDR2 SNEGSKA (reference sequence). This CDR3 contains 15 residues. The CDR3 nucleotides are TGCAGTGCAAGAGGACCTCAGGGGGCAATTTACGAGCAGTACTTC. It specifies CSARGPQGAIYEQYF.

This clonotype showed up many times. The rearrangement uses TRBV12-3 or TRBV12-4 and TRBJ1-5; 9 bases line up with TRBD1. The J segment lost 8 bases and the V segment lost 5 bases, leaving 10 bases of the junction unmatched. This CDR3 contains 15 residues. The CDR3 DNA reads TGTGCCAGCAGTCCGACAGGGGGGTATGGGGAGCCCCAGCATTTT. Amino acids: CASSPTGGYGEPQHF.

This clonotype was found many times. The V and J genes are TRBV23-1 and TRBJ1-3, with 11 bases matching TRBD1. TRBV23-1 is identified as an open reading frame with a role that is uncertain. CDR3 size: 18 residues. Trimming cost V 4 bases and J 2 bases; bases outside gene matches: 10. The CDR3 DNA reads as TGCGCCAGCAGTCCGAAACCGGGACAGGGGGTCGCTGGAAACACCATATATTTT. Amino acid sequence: CASSPKPGQGVAGNTIYF.

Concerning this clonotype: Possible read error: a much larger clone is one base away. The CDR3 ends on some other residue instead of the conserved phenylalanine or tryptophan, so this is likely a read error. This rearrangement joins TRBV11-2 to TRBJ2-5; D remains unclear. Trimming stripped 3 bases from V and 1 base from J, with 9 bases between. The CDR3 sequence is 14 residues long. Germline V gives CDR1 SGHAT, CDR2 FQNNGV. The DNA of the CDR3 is TGTGCCAGCAGCTTTTCGAGAATCCAAGAGACCCAGTACATC. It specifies CASSFSRIQETQYI.

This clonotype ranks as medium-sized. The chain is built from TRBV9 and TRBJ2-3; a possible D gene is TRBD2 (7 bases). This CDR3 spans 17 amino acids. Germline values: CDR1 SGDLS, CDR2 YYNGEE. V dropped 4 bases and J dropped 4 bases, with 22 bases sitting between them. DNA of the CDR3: TGTGCCAGCAGCCCTGCTTGGGGAGCGGGGACATCAGATACGCAGTATTTT. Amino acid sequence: CASSPAWGAGTSDTQYF.

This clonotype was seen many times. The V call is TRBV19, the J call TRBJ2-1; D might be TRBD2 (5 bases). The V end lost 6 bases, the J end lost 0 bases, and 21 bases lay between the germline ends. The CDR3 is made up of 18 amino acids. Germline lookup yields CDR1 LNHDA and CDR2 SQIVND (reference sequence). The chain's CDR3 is CASSQNPVLADSYNEQFF. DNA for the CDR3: TGTGCCAGTAGCCAAAACCCTGTTCTAGCTGACTCCTACAATGAGCAGTTCTTC.

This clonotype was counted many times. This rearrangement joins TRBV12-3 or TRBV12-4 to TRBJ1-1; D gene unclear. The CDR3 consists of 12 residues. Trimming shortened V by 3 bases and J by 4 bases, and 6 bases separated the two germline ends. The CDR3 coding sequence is TGTGCCAGCAGTTTTACGTCCACTGAAGCTTTCTTT. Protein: CASSFTSTEAFF.

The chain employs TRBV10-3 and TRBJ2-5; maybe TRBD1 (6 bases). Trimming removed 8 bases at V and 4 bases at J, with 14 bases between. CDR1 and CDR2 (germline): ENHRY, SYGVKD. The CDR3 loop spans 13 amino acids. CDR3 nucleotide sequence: TGTGCCATCTCCAAGGCAGGGGCAGAGACCCAGTACTTC. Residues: CAISKAGAETQYF.

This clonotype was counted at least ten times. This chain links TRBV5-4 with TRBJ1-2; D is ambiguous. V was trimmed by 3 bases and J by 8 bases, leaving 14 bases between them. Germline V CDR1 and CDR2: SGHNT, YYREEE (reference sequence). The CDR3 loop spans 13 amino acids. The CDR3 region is CASSSFPAEGYTF. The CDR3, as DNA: TGTGCCAGCAGCTCCTTTCCGGCGGAGGGCTACACCTTC.

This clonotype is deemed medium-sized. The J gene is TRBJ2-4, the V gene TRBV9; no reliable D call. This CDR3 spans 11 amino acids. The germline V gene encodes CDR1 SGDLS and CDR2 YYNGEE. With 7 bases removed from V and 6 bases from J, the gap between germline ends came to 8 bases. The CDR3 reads CASGETNIQYF. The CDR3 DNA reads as TGTGCCAGCGGGGAAACAAACATTCAGTACTTC.

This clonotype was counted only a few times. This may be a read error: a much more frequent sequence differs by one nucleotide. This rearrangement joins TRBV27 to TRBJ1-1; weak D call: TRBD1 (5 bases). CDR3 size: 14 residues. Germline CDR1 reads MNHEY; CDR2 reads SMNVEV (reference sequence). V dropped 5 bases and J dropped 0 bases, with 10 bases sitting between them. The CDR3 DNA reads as TGTGCCAGCAGTCATCAGGGACTGAACACTGAAGCTTTCTTT. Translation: CASSHQGLNTEAFF.

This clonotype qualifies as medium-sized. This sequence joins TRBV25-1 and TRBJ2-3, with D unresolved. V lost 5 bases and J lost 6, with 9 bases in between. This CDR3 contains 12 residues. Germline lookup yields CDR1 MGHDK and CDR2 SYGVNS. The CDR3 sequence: CASSWRVDTQYF. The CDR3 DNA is TGTGCCAGCAGTTGGCGTGTGGATACGCAGTATTTT.

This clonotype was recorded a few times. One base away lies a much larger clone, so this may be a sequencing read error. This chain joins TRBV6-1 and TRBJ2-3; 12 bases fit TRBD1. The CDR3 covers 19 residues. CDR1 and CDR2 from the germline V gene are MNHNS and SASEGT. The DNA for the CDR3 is TGTGCCAGCAGTGAAGACTTTACGGGGACAGGGGGCAGAGGAGATACGCGGTATTTT. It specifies CASSEDFTGTGGRGDTRYF.

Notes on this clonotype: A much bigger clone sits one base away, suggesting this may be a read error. The CDR3: CAWKTGRLYNEQLF. CDR3 DNA sequence: TGTGCCTGGAAAACGGGACGGCTTTACAATGAGCAGCTCTTC. This chain links TRBV30 with TRBJ2-1, with D perhaps matching TRBD1 or TRBD2 (5 bases each). Germline V gene data show CDR1 as GTSNPN and CDR2 as SVGIG (reference sequence). CDR3 size: 14 residues.

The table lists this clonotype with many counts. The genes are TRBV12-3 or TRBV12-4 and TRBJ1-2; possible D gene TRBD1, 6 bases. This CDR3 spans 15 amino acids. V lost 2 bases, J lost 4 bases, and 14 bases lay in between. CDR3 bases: TGTGCCAGCAGTTTATCGGGACATAGTCTCTATGGCTACACCTTC. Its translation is CASSLSGHSLYGYTF.

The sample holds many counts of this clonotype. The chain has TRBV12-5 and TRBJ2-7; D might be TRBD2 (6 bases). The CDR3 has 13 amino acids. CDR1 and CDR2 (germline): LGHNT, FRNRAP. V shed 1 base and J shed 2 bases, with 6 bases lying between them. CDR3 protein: CASGLGEAYEQYF. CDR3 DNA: TGTGCTAGTGGTTTGGGGGAGGCCTACGAGCAGTACTTC.